The 12 T cell receptor beta chains in this list originate from one sample, sequenced in a study of CD8 T cells in Susac syndrome. Reverse transcription of roughly 0.45 to 1 ug RNA was carried out with random hexamers. In TCRdb, the immunoSEQ multiplex PCR reads were re-called with MiXCR into one record per CDR3 protein. Of 200,000 or so distinct CDR3 sequences in the sample, around 96% were seen once. Sequenced material: CD4+ T cells from PBMCs. The source of these receptors is a human donor with multiple sclerosis.

The V gene is TRBV15, the J gene TRBJ1-5, with D maybe TRBD1 (6 bases). V was trimmed by 4 bases and J by 7 bases, leaving 8 bases between them. Germline CDR1 and CDR2: LNHNV and YYDKDF (reference sequence). This CDR3 has 12 residues. The CDR3 spells CATSKQGQPQHF. Here the CDR3 DNA reads TGTGCCACCAGCAAACAGGGCCAGCCCCAGCATTTT.

The chain is built from TRBV19 and TRBJ2-7; maybe TRBD1 (7 bases). Germline V gene data show CDR1 as LNHDA and CDR2 as SQIVND (reference sequence). The CDR3 consists of 13 residues. Trimming cost V 6 bases and J 4 bases, with 13 bases left between them. The CDR3 bases are TGTGCCAGTAGGGGGGGACAGTCATACGAGCAGTACTTC. Amino acid sequence: CASRGGQSYEQYF.

J is TRBJ1-4 and V is TRBV28; TRBD1 matches at 7 bases. There are 14 residues in the CDR3. Germline V CDR1 and CDR2: MDHEN, SYDVKM. V lost 6 bases to trimming and J lost 11 bases; unmatched junction nucleotides: 12. The DNA for the CDR3 is TGTGCCAGCAGACCAACAGGGGAGGGGGAGAAACTGTTTTTT. Protein: CASRPTGEGEKLFF.

The V gene is TRBV5-1, the J gene TRBJ2-1, with D perhaps assigned TRBD1 or TRBD2 (6 bases each). The V end was cut by 4 bases, the J end by 7 bases, with 15 bases between. CDR3 size: 14 residues. Germline assignment: CDR1 SGHRS and CDR2 YFSETQ. CDR3 residues: CASSRLGGTNEQFF. CDR3 bases: TGCGCCAGCAGCAGGCTGGGGGGCACAAATGAGCAGTTCTTC.

CDR3 DNA sequence: TGTGCCACCAGGCGGGACATTCAGTACTTC. It is translated as CATRRDIQYF. The V and J genes are TRBV7-9 and TRBJ2-4; TRBD2 might be the D (5 bases). CDR3 size: 10 residues. V dropped 10 bases and J dropped 8 bases, with 9 bases sitting between them. CDR1 and CDR2 (germline): SEHNR, FQNEAQ (reference sequence).

CDR3 nucleotides: TGTGCCAGCAGCGTAGGACGGACGAACACTGAAGCTTTCTTT. Translated: CASSVGRTNTEAFF. The chain joins TRBV9 to TRBJ1-1; no reliable D call. The CDR3 covers 14 residues. Germline V CDR1 and CDR2: SGDLS, YYNGEE. Between the trimmed V and J ends, which lost 0 bases and 1 base, there was a span of 7 bases.

The chain uses TRBV7-3 and TRBJ2-3; possible D gene TRBD2, 6 bases. The CDR3 extends over 12 amino acids. V lost 0 bases, J lost 11 bases, and 9 bases lay in between. Looked up from germline, CDR1 is SGHTA and CDR2 is FQGTGA. CDR3 protein: CASSLTGGGQYF. The CDR3 DNA is TGTGCCAGCAGCTTAACCGGGGGTGGGCAGTATTTT. Full variable domain (missing parts from reference TRBV7-3 and TRBJ2-3): GAGVSQTPSNKVTEKGKYVELRCDPISGHTALYWYRQSLGQGPEFLIYFQGTGAADDSGLPNDRFFAVRPEGSVSTLKIQRTERGDSAVYLCASSLTGGGQYFGPGTRLTVL.

This chain connects TRBV5-1 to TRBJ2-5; weak D call: TRBD1 (6 bases). Germline CDR1 and CDR2: SGHRS and YFSETQ. This CDR3 has 13 amino acids. The ends were cut back, 5 bases at V and 5 bases at J, with 13 bases in the middle. CDR3 in DNA: TGCGCCAGCAGATCAGGGGAGAAGGAGACCCAGTACTTC. The encoded protein is CASRSGEKETQYF.

CDR3 DNA: TGTGCCAGCAGCCAAAACACAGGGGGCTACGAGCAGTACTTC. This codes for CASSQNTGGYEQYF. The rearrangement joins TRBV7-2 to TRBJ2-7, with TRBD1 matching 8 bases. Germline V gene data show CDR1 as SGHTA and CDR2 as FQGNSA. This CDR3 is built from 14 residues. Trimming took 5 bases from V and 3 from J; bases not matched to a gene: 6.

The V call is TRBV12-3 or TRBV12-4, the J call TRBJ2-3; either TRBD1 or TRBD2 may supply D (5 bases each). The CDR3 runs to 12 residues. The V and J ends lost 4 bases and 4 bases respectively, with 6 bases between them. The CDR3 bases are TGTGCCAGCAGTTGGGGGTCAGATACGCAGTATTTT. Its protein product is CASSWGSDTQYF.

V and J are TRBV20-1 and TRBJ2-2, with D possibly matching TRBD2 (6 bases). V lost 3 bases and J lost 5, with 7 bases in between. The germline V gene has CDR1 DFQATT and CDR2 SNEGSKA (reference sequence). This CDR3 region has 12 residues. The CDR3 DNA is TGCAGTGCTAGCGGGAGTACCGGGGAGCTGTTTTTT. This sequence encodes CSASGSTGELFF.

This clonotype was detected only a few times. V usage is TRBV12-3 or TRBV12-4 and J usage is TRBJ2-1, with D perhaps TRBD2 (7 bases). The V end was cut by 8 bases, the J end by 4 bases, with 15 bases between. The CDR3 covers 14 residues. The CDR3 sequence: CASSLGGPYNEQFF. CDR3 bases: TGTGCCAGCTCACTCGGGGGGCCGTACAATGAGCAGTTCTTC.